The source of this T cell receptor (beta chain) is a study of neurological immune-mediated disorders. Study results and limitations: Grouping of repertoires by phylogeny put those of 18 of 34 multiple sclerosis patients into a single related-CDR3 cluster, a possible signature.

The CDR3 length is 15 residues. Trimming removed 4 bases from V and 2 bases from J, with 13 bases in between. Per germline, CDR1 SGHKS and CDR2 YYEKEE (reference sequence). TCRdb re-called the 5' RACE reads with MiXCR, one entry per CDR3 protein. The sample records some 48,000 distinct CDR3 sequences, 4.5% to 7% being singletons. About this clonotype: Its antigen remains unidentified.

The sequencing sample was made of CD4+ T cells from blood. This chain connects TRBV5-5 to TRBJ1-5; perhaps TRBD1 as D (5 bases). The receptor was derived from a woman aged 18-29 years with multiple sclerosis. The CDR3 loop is CASSPRTGGNQPQHF. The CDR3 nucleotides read TGTGCCAGCAGCCCCAGAACGGGGGGCAATCAGCCCCAGCATTTT.